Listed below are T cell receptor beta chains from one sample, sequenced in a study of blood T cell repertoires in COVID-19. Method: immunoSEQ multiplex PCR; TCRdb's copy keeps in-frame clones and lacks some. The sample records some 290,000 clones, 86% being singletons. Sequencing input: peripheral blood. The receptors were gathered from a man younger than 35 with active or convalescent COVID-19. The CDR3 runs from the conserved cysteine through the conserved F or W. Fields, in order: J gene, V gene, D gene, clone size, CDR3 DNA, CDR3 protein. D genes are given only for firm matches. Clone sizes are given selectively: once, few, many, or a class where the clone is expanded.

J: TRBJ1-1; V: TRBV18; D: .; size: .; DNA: TGTGCCAGCTCACCAGGAAGGGGGGGTCGCACTGAAGCTTTCTTT; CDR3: CASSPGRGGRTEAFF
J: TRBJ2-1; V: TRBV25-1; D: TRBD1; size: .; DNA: TGTGCCAGCAGGGAGCCCGGACAGGGGGTTAATGAGCAGTTCTTC; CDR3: CASREPGQGVNEQFF
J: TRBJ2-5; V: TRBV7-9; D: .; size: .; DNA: TGTGCCAGCAGCTCCCCGTCCCTTGATAGGGGGACAGAGACCCAGTACTTC; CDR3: CASSSPSLDRGTETQYF
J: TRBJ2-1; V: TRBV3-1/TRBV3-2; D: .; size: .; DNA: TGTGCCAGCAGCCAAGACAGGGGCCCCTACAATGAGCAGTTCTTC; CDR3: CASSQDRGPYNEQFF
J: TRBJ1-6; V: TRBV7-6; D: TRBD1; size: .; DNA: TGTGCCAGCAGACGAAGATACAGGGGGTTTCAATCACCCCTCCACTTT; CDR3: CASRRRYRGFQSPLHF
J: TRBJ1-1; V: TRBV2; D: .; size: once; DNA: TGTGCCAGCAGTGACCCTCCAGCAGGGGATTTTGGTGAAGCTTTCTTT; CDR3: CASSDPPAGDFGEAFF
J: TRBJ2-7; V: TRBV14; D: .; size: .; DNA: TGTGCCAGCAGCCAAGAAATGCTAGGGCTAGCTAACGAGCAGTACTTC; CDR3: CASSQEMLGLANEQYF
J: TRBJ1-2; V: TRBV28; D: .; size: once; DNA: TGTGCCAGCAGTTTATTTCCAGGGGCCGGCTACACCTTC; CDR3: CASSLFPGAGYTF
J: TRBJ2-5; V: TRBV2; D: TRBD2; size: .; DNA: TGTGCCAGCAGTCGGGGCGGGGGTCACCAAGAGACCCAGTACTTC; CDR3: CASSRGGGHQETQYF
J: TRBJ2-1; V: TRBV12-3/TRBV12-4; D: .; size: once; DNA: TGTGCCAGCAGGTCGACAGGCCCTAATTTCTTC; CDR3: CASRSTGPNFF
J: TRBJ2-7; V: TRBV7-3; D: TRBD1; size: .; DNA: TGTGCCAGCAGCCAAGGACAGGGGGATTCCTACGAGCAGTACTTC; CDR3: CASSQGQGDSYEQYF
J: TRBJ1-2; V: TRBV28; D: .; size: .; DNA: TGTGCCAGCAGTTTGAGCTACTATGGCTACACCTTC; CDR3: CASSLSYYGYTF
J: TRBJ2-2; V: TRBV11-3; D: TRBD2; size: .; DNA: TGTGCCATAACTAGCGGACCCACCGGGGAGCTGTTTTTT; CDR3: CAITSGPTGELFF
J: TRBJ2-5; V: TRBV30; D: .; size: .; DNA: TGTGCTCGGGGGGCCGAGGCGTCGACCCAGTACTTC; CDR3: CARGAEASTQYF
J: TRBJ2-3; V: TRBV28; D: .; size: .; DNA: TGTGCCAGCCAGGCGCTATTTGGCGGGGTTCCTAGCACAGATACGCAGTATTTT; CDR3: CASQALFGGVPSTDTQYF
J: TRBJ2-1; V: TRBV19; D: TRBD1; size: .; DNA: TGTGCCAGTGGGAAACAGGGGTCTTCAAATGAGCAGTTCTTC; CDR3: CASGKQGSSNEQFF
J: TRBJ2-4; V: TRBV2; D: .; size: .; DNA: TGTGCCAGTCGCTTGGAGGTTACGAACATTCAGTACTTC; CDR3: CASRLEVTNIQYF
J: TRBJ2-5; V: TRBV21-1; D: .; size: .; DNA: TGTGCCACCGTGAACAGGGGGCTGGAGACCCAGTACTTC; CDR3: CATVNRGLETQYF
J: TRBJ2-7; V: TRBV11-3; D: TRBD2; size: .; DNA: TGTGCCAGCAGCACGCACGGACTAGCGGGAGGCCGGAGTCTCTACGAGCAGTACTTC; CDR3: CASSTHGLAGGRSLYEQYF
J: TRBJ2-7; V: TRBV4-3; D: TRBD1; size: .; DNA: TGCGCCAGCAGCCAAGACCGGGACAGTTCCTACGAGCAGTACTTC; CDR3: CASSQDRDSSYEQYF
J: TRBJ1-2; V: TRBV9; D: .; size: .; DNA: TGTGCCAGCAGCCCCGGGGGAGTCAGGGACTCTGGCTACACCTTC; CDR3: CASSPGGVRDSGYTF
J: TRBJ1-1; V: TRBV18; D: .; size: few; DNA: TGTGCCAGCTCACCACTTATAGAGGGGAACACTGAAGCTTTCTTT; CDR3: CASSPLIEGNTEAFF
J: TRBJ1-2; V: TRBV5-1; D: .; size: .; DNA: TGCGCCAGCGGGCCGGGGGAGAACTATGGCTACACCTTC; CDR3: CASGPGENYGYTF
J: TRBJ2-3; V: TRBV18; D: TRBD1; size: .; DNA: TGTGCCAGCTCACCAGATGAGACAGGGGGCTGGGATACGCAGTATTTT; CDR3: CASSPDETGGWDTQYF
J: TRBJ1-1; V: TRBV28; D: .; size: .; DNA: TGTGCCAGCAGAAACAGTCAAAGGAACACTGAAGCTTTCTTT; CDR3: CASRNSQRNTEAFF
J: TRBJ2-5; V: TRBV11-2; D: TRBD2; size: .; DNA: TGTGCCAGCAGCGGCGGGGGGGTGGAGACCCAGTACTTC; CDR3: CASSGGGVETQYF
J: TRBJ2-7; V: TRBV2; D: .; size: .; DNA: TGTGCCAGCCACTGGAGCAACGCAGCTTACGAGCAGTACTTC; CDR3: CASHWSNAAYEQYF
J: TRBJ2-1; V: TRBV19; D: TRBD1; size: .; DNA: TGTGCCAGTAGTGTACCGGGACAGGGGATTCGAGATGAGCAGTTCTTC; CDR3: CASSVPGQGIRDEQFF
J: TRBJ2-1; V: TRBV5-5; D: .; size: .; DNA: TGTGCCAGCGCTACTTACAATGAGCAGTTCTTC; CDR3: CASATYNEQFF
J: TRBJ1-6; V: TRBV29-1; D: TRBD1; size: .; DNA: TGCAGCGTGGGGGACAGCAAGGATAATTCACCCCTCCACTTT; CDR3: CSVGDSKDNSPLHF
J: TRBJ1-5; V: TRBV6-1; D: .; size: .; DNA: TGTGCCAGCAGTGAAGTAACGAGGCCCCAGCATTTT; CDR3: CASSEVTRPQHF
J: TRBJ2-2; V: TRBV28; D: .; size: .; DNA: TGTGCCAGCAGCCCGGGGGTTTTAGACACCGGGGAGCTGTTTTTT; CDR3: CASSPGVLDTGELFF
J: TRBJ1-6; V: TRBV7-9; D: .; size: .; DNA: TGTGCCAGCAGCGTGGGGGAACAGGGAAATTCACCCCTCCACTTT; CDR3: CASSVGEQGNSPLHF
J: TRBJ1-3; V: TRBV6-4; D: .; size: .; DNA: TGTGCCAGCAGCCCGGGAGGGGACTCCATAAACACCATATATTTT; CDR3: CASSPGGDSINTIYF
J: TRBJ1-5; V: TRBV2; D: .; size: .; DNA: TGTGCCAGCAAACGGACTAGCAGTAATCAGCCCCAGCATTTT; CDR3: CASKRTSSNQPQHF
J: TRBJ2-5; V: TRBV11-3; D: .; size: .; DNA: TGTGCCAGCAGCTTAGCTTATTTGGAGACCCAGTACTTC; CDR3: CASSLAYLETQYF
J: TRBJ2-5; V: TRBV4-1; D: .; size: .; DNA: TGCGCCAGCAGCCAAGGGAGCCCACAAGAGACCCAGTACTTC; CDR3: CASSQGSPQETQYF
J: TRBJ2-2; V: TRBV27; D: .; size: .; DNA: TGTGCCAGCAGTTTTCAGGGCACCGGGGAGCTGTTTTTT; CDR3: CASSFQGTGELFF
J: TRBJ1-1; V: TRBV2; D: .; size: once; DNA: TGTGCCAGCAGGTTCAGGATGAACACTGAAGCTTTCTTT; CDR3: CASRFRMNTEAFF
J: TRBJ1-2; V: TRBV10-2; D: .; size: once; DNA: TGCGCCAGCACCACCGCGGAGGGCTTCATCGGTGGCTACACCTTC; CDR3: CASTTAEGFIGGYTF